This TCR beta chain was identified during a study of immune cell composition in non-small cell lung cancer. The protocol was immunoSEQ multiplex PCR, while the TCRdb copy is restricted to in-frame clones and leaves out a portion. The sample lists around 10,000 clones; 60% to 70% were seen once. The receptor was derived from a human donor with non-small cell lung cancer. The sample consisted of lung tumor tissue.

The chain's CDR3 is CASSYYPSGQPQHF. The DNA for the CDR3 is TGTGCCAGCAGTTATTATCCGTCGGGTCAGCCCCAGCATTTT. The rearrangement links TRBV6-6 to TRBJ1-5; the D is unclear. V gave up 3 bases and J gave up 6 bases, with 12 bases separating them. The CDR3 consists of 14 residues. Germline V gene data show CDR1 as MNHNY and CDR2 as SVGAGI (reference sequence).